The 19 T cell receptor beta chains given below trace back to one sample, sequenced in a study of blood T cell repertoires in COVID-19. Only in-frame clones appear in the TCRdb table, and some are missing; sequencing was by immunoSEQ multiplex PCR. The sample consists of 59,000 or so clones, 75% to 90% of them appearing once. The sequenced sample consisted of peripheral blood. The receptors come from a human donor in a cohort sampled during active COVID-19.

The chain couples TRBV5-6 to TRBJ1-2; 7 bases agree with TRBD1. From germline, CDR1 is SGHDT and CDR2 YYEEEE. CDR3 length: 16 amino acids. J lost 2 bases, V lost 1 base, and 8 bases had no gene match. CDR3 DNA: TGTGCCAGCAGCTTGTTAAACGGACAGGACAACTATGGCTACACCTTC. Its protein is CASSLLNGQDNYGYTF.

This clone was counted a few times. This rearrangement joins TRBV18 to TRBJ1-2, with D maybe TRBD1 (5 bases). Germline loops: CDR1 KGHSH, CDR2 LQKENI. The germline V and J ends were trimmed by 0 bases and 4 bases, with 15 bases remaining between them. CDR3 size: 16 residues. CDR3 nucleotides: TGTGCCAGCTCACCACCAATCCCCGTGACAGTCTATGGCTACACCTTC. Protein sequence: CASSPPIPVTVYGYTF.

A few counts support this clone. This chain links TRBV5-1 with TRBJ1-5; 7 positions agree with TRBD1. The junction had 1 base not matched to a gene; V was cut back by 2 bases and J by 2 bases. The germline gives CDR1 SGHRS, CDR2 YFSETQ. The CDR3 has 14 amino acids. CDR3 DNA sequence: TGCGCCAGCAGCTTAACAGGGGGCAATCAGCCCCAGCATTTT. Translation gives CASSLTGGNQPQHF.

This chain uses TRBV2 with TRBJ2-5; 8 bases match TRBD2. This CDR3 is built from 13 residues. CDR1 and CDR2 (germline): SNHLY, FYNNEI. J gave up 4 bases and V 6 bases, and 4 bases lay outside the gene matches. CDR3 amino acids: CASRGRGGETQYF. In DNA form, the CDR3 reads TGTGCCAGCAGGGGCCGGGGGGGAGAGACCCAGTACTTC.

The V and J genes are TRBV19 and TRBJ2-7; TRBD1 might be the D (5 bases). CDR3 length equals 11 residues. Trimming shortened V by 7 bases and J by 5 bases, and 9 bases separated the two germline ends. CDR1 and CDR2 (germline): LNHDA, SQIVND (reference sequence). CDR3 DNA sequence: TGTGCCAGTACCCTCAGGGACGAGCAGTACGTC. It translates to CASTLRDEQYV.

The CDR3 loop is CASSQLSGGYNEQFF. The CDR3 nucleotides are TGTGCCAGCAGCCAACTTAGCGGGGGGTACAATGAGCAGTTCTTC. V gene TRBV3-1 (or the pseudogene TRBV3-2) combines with J gene TRBJ2-1, with 10 bases fitting TRBD2. There are 15 residues in the CDR3. The germline CDR1 and CDR2 sequences are LGHDT and YNNKEL (reference sequence). V lost 2 bases and J lost 4; bases outside the gene matches: 2.

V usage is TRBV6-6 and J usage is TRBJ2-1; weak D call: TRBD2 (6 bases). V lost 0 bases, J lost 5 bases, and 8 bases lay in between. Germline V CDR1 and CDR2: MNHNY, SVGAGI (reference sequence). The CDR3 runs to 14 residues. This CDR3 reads CASSYSRGDNEQFF. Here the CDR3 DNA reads TGTGCCAGCAGTTACTCGCGGGGAGACAATGAGCAGTTCTTC.

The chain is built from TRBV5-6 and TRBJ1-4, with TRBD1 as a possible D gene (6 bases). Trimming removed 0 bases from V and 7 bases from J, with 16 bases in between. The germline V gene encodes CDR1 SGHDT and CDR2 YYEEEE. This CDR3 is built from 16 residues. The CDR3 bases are TGTGCCAGCAGCTTGGGGACTGACAGGATAGTTGAAAAACTGTTTTTT. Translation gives CASSLGTDRIVEKLFF.

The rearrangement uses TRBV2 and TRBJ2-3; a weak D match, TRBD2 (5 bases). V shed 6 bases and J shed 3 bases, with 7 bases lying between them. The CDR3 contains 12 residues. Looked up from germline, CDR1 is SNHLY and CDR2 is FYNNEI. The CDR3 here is CASSRGTDTQYF. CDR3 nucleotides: TGTGCCAGCAGCCGAGGGACAGATACGCAGTATTTT.

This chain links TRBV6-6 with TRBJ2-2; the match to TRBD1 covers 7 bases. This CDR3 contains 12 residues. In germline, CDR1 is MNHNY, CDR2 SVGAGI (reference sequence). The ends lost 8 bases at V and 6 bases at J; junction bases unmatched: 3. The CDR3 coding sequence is TGTGCCAGCCGAGGGGGCCCCGGGGAGCTGTTTTTT. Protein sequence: CASRGGPGELFF.

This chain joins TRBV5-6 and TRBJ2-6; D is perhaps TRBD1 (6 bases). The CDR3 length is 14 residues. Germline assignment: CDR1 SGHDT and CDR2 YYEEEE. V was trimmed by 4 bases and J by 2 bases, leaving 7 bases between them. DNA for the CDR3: TGTGCCAGCAGCCGACAGGCTGGGGCCAACGTCCTGACTTTC. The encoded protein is CASSRQAGANVLTF. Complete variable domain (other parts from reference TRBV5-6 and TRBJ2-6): DAGVTQSPTHLIKTRGQQVTLRCSPKSGHDTVSWYQQALGQGPQFIFQYYEEEERQRGNFPDRFSGHQFPNYSSELNVNALLLGDSALYLCASSRQAGANVLTFGAGSRLTVL.

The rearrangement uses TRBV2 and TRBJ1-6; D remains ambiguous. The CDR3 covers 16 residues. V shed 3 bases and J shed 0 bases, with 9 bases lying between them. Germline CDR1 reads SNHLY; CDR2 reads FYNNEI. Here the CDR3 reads CASSEIDYSYNSPLHF. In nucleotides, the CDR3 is TGTGCCAGCAGTGAGATCGACTACTCCTATAATTCACCCCTCCACTTT.

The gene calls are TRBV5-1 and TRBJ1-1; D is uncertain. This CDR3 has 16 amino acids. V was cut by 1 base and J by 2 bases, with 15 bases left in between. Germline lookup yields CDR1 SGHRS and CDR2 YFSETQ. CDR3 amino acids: CASSLTAGSGNTEAFF. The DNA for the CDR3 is TGCGCCAGCAGCTTGACCGCGGGGAGTGGTAACACTGAAGCTTTCTTT.

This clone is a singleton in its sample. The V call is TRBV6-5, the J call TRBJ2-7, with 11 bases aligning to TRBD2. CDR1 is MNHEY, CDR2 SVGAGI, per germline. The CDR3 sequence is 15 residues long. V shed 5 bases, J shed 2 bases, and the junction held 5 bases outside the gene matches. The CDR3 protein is CASSLRLAGPYEQYV. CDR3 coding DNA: TGTGCCAGCAGTCTTAGACTAGCGGGACCCTACGAGCAGTACGTC.

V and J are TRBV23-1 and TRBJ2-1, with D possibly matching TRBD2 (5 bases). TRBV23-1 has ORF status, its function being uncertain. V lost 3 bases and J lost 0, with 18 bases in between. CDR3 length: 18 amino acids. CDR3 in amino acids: CASSQGGLSNCSYNEQFF. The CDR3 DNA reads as TGCGCCAGCAGTCAGGGTGGACTGTCGAATTGCTCCTACAATGAGCAGTTCTTC.

CDR3 residues: CASSLARSYEQYF. CDR3 sequence (DNA): TGTGCCAGCAGTTTAGCGCGCTCCTACGAGCAGTACTTC. The chain is built from TRBV12-3 or TRBV12-4 and TRBJ2-7, with D hard to call. V was clipped by 0 bases and J by 0 bases, with 3 bases between them. The CDR3 is made up of 13 amino acids.

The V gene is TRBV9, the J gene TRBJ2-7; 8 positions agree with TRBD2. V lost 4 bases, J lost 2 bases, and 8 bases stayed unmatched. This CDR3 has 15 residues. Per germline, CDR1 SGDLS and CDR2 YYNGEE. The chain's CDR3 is CASSLRAGGTYEQYF. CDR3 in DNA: TGTGCCAGCAGCCTCCGTGCGGGGGGCACCTACGAGCAGTACTTC.

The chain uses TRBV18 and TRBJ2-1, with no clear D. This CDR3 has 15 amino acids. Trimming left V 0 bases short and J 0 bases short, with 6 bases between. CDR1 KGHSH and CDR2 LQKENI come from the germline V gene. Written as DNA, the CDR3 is TGTGCCAGCTCACCACCTAGCACCTCCTACAATGAGCAGTTCTTC. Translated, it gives CASSPPSTSYNEQFF.

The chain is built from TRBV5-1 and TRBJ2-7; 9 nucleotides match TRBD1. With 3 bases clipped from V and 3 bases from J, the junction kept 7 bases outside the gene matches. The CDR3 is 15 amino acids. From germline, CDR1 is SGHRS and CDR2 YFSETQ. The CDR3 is CASSSLRDRVYEQYF. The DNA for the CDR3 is TGCGCCAGCAGCTCACTCCGGGACAGGGTCTACGAGCAGTACTTC.